The T cell receptor (beta chain) described here comes from a study of cytomegalovirus exposure and HLA in healthy donors. About the research overall: Assignment to the Caucasian-associated ancestry cluster applied to more than 75% of the approximately 390 genotyped donors.

Primers included in the PCR were 60 Vbeta and 13 Jbeta primers. In the study's own analysis: In a later analysis, approximately 80 million unique TCR beta chains included roughly 11 million shared by two or more donors. The repertoire was sequenced with immunoSEQ multiplex PCR; TCRdb's copy has only in-frame clones and lacks some. Clonal size and the V and J genes are those of that table, whereas D and trimming came from the DNA. The sample yields about 180,000 clones, 70% to 80% seen once. Trimming stripped 3 bases from V and 2 bases from J, with 11 bases between. This CDR3 has 15 residues. Germline lookup yields CDR1 MDHEN and CDR2 SYDVKM.

Sequenced: PBMCs. V gene TRBV28 combines with J gene TRBJ1-5, with a possible D match to TRBD1 (5 bases). The clonotype comes from a woman aged 60 to 75 in good health and CMV-seropositive. The CDR3 loop is CASSLTVIRNQPQHF. CDR3 nucleotide sequence: TGTGCCAGCAGTTTGACAGTTATACGCAATCAGCCCCAGCATTTT.